The TCR beta chain described here comes from a study of spatial heterogeneity in lung cancer. The time point: sample taken at primary tumor resection. Whole RNA, which was extracted from tumor, nontumor lung tissue or frozen PBMC, was sequenced without any cell sorting. Germline CDR1 and CDR2: SGHVS and FQNEAQ. Trimming removed 1 base at V and 6 bases at J, with 13 bases between. The CDR3 covers 15 residues. MiXCR, applied by TCRdb to the 5' RACE reads, yields one record per CDR3 protein. The sample has roughly 60,000 distinct CDR3 sequences; about 8% are singletons. The chain joins TRBV7-8 to TRBJ1-5; perhaps TRBD1 as D (5 bases). This TCR was recovered from a female donor with early-stage non-small cell lung cancer. Sequencing was performed on PBMCs, taken at surgery. CDR3 sequence reads: CASSLGQGWGQPQHF. For the CDR3, the DNA is TGTGCCAGCAGCTTAGGTCAGGGTTGGGGTCAGCCCCAGCATTTT.